This entry lists 2 T cell receptor beta chains sequenced from one sample in a study of blood T cell repertoires in COVID-19. TCRdb keeps only in-frame clones here, not all; method: immunoSEQ multiplex PCR. The table lists about 58,000 clones, approximately 90% of them singletons. The sample comprised peripheral blood. The receptor source for this set is a woman aged 55-70 years with active COVID-19.

J is TRBJ1-6 and V is TRBV7-6; TRBD1 is a possible D gene (6 bases). CDR3 length: 15 residues. The germline V gene has CDR1 SGHVS and CDR2 FNYEAQ. The ends were cut back, 4 bases at V and 6 bases at J, with 13 bases in the middle. The CDR3 nucleotides read TGTGCCAGCAGCTCGTCCTTGGACAGTAATTCACCCCTCCACTTT. Translating gives CASSSSLDSNSPLHF.

V and J are TRBV5-8 and TRBJ2-3; 8 nucleotides line up with TRBD2. The CDR3 is 14 residues long. The trim removed 4 bases at V and 3 bases at J, leaving 4 bases unmatched. The germline V gene encodes CDR1 SGHTS and CDR2 YDEGEE. CDR3 DNA: TGTGCCAGCAGCCCTAGACTAGCGACAGATACGCAGTATTTT. The encoded protein is CASSPRLATDTQYF.